A single sample is the source of the 21 T cell receptor beta chains below, sequenced in a study of blood T cell repertoires in COVID-19. Profiling relied on immunoSEQ multiplex PCR, and the TCRdb table lists in-frame clones only, not all of them. The sample records roughly 100,000 clones, 89% being singletons. Specimen: peripheral blood. The origin of the receptors is a woman aged 60 to 75 with acute or convalescent COVID-19.

The chain carries TRBV28 and TRBJ1-6; TRBD1 matches 7 bases. Trimming took 6 bases from V and 2 from J; bases not matched to a gene: 7. This CDR3 contains 16 residues. Germline assignment: CDR1 MDHEN and CDR2 SYDVKM. In nucleotides, the CDR3 is TGTGCCAGCAGGTATAGGGGGCTAACCTATAATTCACCCCTCCACTTT. It codes for CASRYRGLTYNSPLHF.

The gene calls are TRBV27 and TRBJ2-5; tentative D call: TRBD1 (6 bases). The CDR3 extends over 17 amino acids. The V gene lost 0 bases and the J gene lost 5 bases, with 19 bases spanning the gap. Germline-derived CDR1 and CDR2 are MNHEY and SMNVEV (reference sequence). In DNA form, the CDR3 reads TGTGCCAGCAGTTTATCGAAGGTCACAGGGCCTATCGAGACCCAGTACTTC. This encodes CASSLSKVTGPIETQYF.

The chain combines TRBV27 with TRBJ1-1, with D uncertain. V gave up 3 bases and J gave up 2 bases, with 7 bases separating them. Germline V lookup: CDR1 MNHEY, CDR2 SMNVEV (reference sequence). The CDR3 runs 13 residues. CDR3 sequence (DNA): TGTGCCAGCAGTTTTAGAGAAAACACTGAAGCTTTCTTT. The encoded protein is CASSFRENTEAFF.

This chain connects TRBV5-4 to TRBJ2-2; 11 bases align to TRBD2. Germline CDR1 reads SGHNT; CDR2 reads YYREEE (reference sequence). CDR3 length: 18 amino acids. The V segment lost 1 base and the J segment 3 bases; nucleotides outside the gene matches: 8. The DNA for the CDR3 is TGTGCCAGCAGCTTGAAGGCTAGCGGGAGGTTGGACACCGGGGAGCTGTTTTTT. It is translated as CASSLKASGRLDTGELFF.

The genes are TRBV6-5 and TRBJ1-2, with 11 bases aligning to TRBD1. The germline CDR1 and CDR2 sequences are MNHEY and SVGAGI. The CDR3 contains 15 residues. V was pared by 2 bases and J by 4 bases, with 3 bases of the junction left unmatched. The CDR3 nucleotides read TGTGCCAGCAGTTACAGGACAGGGGGCGGCTATGGCTACACCTTC. Its protein product is CASSYRTGGGYGYTF.

The rearrangement uses TRBV29-1 and TRBJ1-3; no firm D call. V shed 7 bases and J shed 0 bases, with 13 bases lying between them. Germline V gene sequence: CDR1 SQVTM, CDR2 ANQGSEA. The CDR3 loop spans 14 amino acids. CDR3 sequence reads: CSAYSLVSGNTIYF. CDR3 nucleotides: TGCAGCGCCTACAGTCTTGTCTCTGGAAACACCATATATTTT.

V gene TRBV7-3 combines with J gene TRBJ2-2, with D possibly matching TRBD2 (5 bases). Per the germline V gene, CDR1 is SGHTA and CDR2 is FQGTGA. The CDR3 extends over 14 amino acids. Trimming removed 2 bases from V and 4 bases from J, with 8 bases in between. This CDR3 is CASSLEGITGELFF. The CDR3 bases are TGTGCCAGCAGCTTAGAGGGTATCACCGGGGAGCTGTTTTTT.

The V and J genes are TRBV18 and TRBJ2-1; TRBD1 matches at 8 bases. The CDR3 loop spans 15 amino acids. CDR1 and CDR2 from the germline V gene are KGHSH and LQKENI. V trimming: 6 bases; J trimming: 6 bases; junction bases outside the gene matches: 10. The CDR3 sequence: CASSPGTGTSNEQFF. The CDR3 coding sequence is TGTGCCAGCTCCCCCGGGACAGGAACGAGCAATGAGCAGTTCTTC.

The chain is built from TRBV3-1 (or the pseudogene TRBV3-2) and TRBJ1-2, with 8 bases that match TRBD1. This CDR3 region has 16 residues. The V and J ends lost 3 bases and 0 bases, in that order; junction bases with no gene match: 6. Germline values: CDR1 LGHDT, CDR2 YNNKEL (reference sequence). The CDR3 is CASSQITGGANYGYTF. In DNA form, the CDR3 reads TGTGCCAGCAGCCAGATCACAGGGGGAGCTAACTATGGCTACACCTTC.

The J gene is TRBJ2-7, the V gene TRBV12-3 or TRBV12-4; D gene unclear. V dropped 3 bases and J dropped 6 bases, with 6 bases sitting between them. The CDR3 totals 11 residues. CDR3 region: CASSLESEQYF. CDR3 sequence (DNA): TGTGCCAGCAGTTTGGAGAGCGAGCAGTACTTC.

This clone was seen only once. The chain has TRBV12-5 and TRBJ1-2; D unresolved. This CDR3 has 13 amino acids. Germline CDR1 and CDR2: LGHNT and FRNRAP. The V gene lost 5 bases and the J gene lost 2 bases, with 9 bases spanning the gap. CDR3 DNA sequence: TGTGCTAGTGGTCGCCTTACAAACTATGGCTACACCTTC. As protein: CASGRLTNYGYTF.

The chain carries TRBV5-1 and TRBJ1-1; D is ambiguous. V was cut by 3 bases and J by 0 bases, with 9 bases left in between. CDR1 and CDR2 (germline): SGHRS, YFSETQ. This CDR3 spans 14 amino acids. CDR3 sequence: CASSSGRVNTEAFF. CDR3 nucleotide sequence: TGCGCCAGCAGCTCCGGGAGGGTGAACACTGAAGCTTTCTTT. The full variable domain, rest sourced from reference TRBV5-1 and TRBJ1-1, is KAGVTQTPRYLIKTRGQQVTLSCSPISGHRSVSWYQQTPGQGLQFLFEYFSETQRNKGNFPGRFSGRQFSNSRSEMNVSTLELGDSALYLCASSSGRVNTEAFFGQGTRLTVV.

This chain connects TRBV19 to TRBJ2-1; D is possibly TRBD2 (5 bases). Trimming took 5 bases from V and 4 from J, leaving 15 bases between them. The CDR3 is 15 amino acids. Germline CDR1 reads LNHDA; CDR2 reads SQIVND (reference sequence). CDR3 in amino acids: CASSGEPREYNEQFF. The CDR3 region has the DNA TGTGCCAGTAGTGGGGAGCCACGAGAGTACAATGAGCAGTTCTTC.

The CDR3 loop reads CASSFVRNTEAFF. The CDR3 bases are TGTGCCAGCAGTTTCGTGCGAAACACTGAAGCTTTCTTT. V and J are TRBV12-3 or TRBV12-4 and TRBJ1-1, with D unclear. There are 13 residues in the CDR3. Trimming shortened V by 3 bases and J by 2 bases, and 7 bases separated the two germline ends.

The chain links TRBV3-1 (or the pseudogene TRBV3-2) to TRBJ2-3; 8 bases align to TRBD1. The V and J ends lost 6 bases and 4 bases, in that order; junction bases with no gene match: 6. The germline gives CDR1 LGHDT, CDR2 YNNKEL (reference sequence). CDR3 size: 14 residues. This CDR3 is CASRRVQGADTQYF. In nucleotides, the CDR3 is TGTGCCAGCAGGCGGGTACAGGGGGCAGATACGCAGTATTTT.

This chain joins TRBV5-4 and TRBJ2-3; TRBD1 might be the D (5 bases). CDR3 size: 16 residues. Trimming left V 0 bases short and J 2 bases short, with 13 bases between. Germline lookup yields CDR1 SGHNT and CDR2 YYREEE (reference sequence). The CDR3 here is CASSLGGRLNTDTQYF. The CDR3 DNA follows: TGTGCCAGCAGCTTGGGGGGCAGATTAAACACAGATACGCAGTATTTT.

J is TRBJ2-1 and V is TRBV11-2, with 13 bases identical to TRBD2. Germline V lookup: CDR1 SGHAT, CDR2 FQNNGV. The CDR3 is 15 residues long. V shed 5 bases and J 9 bases; nucleotides not matched to a gene: 7. CDR3 region: CASSVTSGRGGEQFF. DNA for the CDR3: TGTGCCAGCAGCGTCACTAGCGGGAGGGGTGGTGAGCAGTTCTTC.

The chain uses TRBV9 and TRBJ2-7; possible D gene TRBD2, 5 bases. This CDR3 has 15 residues. Looked up from germline, CDR1 is SGDLS and CDR2 is YYNGEE. V gave up 0 bases and J gave up 0 bases, with 10 bases separating them. The CDR3: CASSVDPGSSYEQYF. Here the CDR3 DNA reads TGTGCCAGCAGCGTAGACCCGGGGAGCTCCTACGAGCAGTACTTC.

The V call is TRBV5-6, the J call TRBJ1-6; D gene unclear. CDR3 size: 17 residues. The germline V gene encodes CDR1 SGHDT and CDR2 YYEEEE. The V end lost 6 bases, the J end lost 3 bases, and 19 bases lay between the germline ends. The chain's CDR3 is CASTTGRAGNYNSPLHF. The CDR3 coding sequence is TGTGCCAGCACCACGGGGAGGGCTGGGAACTATAATTCACCCCTCCACTTT.

J is TRBJ2-2 and V is TRBV30; D is perhaps TRBD1 (5 bases). In germline, CDR1 is GTSNPN, CDR2 SVGIG (reference sequence). V was cut by 0 bases and J by 1 base, with 12 bases left in between. This CDR3 has 16 amino acids. CDR3 in amino acids: CAWSVRATGNTGELFF. The DNA for the CDR3 is TGTGCCTGGAGTGTACGGGCCACAGGGAACACCGGGGAGCTGTTTTTT.

Here the CDR3 reads CASSVTGYAGNTIYF. In nucleotides, the CDR3 is TGTGCCAGCAGCGTCACAGGGTATGCTGGAAACACCATATATTTT. This rearrangement joins TRBV9 to TRBJ1-3; D might be TRBD1 (6 bases). Looked up from germline, CDR1 is SGDLS and CDR2 is YYNGEE. With 2 bases removed from V and 2 bases from J, the gap between germline ends came to 11 bases. CDR3 length: 15 residues.